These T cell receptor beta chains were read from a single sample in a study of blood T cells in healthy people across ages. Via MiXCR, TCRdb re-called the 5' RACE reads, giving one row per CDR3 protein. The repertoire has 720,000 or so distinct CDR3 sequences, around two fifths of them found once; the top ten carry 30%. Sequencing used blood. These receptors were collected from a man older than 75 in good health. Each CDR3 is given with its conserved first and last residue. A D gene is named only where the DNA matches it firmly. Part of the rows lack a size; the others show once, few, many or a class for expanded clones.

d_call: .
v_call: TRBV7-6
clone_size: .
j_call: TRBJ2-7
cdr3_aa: CASSPRERSGYEQYF
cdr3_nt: TGTGCCAGCAGCCCTAGGGAACGGTCTGGCTACGAGCAGTACTTC

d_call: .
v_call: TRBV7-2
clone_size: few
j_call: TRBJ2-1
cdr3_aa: CASSLDRAREFF
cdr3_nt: TGTGCCAGCAGCTTAGATCGGGCTAGGGAGTTCTTC

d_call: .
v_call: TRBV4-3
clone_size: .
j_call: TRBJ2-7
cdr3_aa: CASSQGTQSGTPPYEQYF
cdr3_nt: TGCGCCAGCAGCCAAGGAACTCAATCCGGGACACCACCCTACGAGCAGTACTTC

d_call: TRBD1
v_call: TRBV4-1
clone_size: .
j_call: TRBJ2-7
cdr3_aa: CASSQEDRARDEQYF
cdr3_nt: TGCGCCAGCAGCCAAGAGGACAGGGCTCGCGACGAGCAGTACTTC

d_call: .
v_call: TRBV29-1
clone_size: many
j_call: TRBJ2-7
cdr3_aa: CSVEVLGYEQYF
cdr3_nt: TGCAGCGTTGAGGTTCTGGGTTACGAGCAGTACTTC

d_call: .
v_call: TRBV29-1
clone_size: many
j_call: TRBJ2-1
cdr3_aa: CSDRRGANEQFF
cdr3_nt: TGCAGCGACCGCCGGGGGGCGAATGAGCAGTTCTTC

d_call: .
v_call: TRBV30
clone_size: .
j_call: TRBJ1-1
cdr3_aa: CAWSPRRNTEAFF
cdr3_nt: TGTGCCTGGAGCCCAAGGAGGAACACTGAAGCTTTCTTT

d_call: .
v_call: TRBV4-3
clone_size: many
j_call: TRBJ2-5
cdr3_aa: CASSQDDQYQETQYF
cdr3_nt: TGCGCCAGCAGCCAAGATGATCAGTACCAAGAGACCCAGTACTTC

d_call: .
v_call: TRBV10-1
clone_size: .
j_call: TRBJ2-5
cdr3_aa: CASSESGVGQETQYF
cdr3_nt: TGCGCCAGCAGTGAGTCTGGTGTAGGGCAAGAGACCCAGTACTTC

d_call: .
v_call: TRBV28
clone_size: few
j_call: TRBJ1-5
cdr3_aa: CASSLSGGVGQPQHF
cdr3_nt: TGTGCCAGCAGTTTATCGGGGGGGGTCGGGCAGCCCCAGCATTTT

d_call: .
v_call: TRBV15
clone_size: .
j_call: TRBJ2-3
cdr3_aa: CATSVGAGTQYF
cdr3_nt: TGTGCCACCAGCGTAGGGGCTGGTACGCAGTATTTT

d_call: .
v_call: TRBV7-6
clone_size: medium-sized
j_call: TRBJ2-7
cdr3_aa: CASSLEPRHPTKAYEQYF
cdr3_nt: TGTGCCAGCAGCTTAGAACCCCGCCATCCCACTAAAGCCTACGAGCAGTACTTC

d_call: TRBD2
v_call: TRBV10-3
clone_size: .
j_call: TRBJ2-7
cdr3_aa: CAISDPGGGKTYEQYF
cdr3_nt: TGTGCCATCAGTGACCCCGGGGGGGGCAAGACCTACGAGCAGTACTTC

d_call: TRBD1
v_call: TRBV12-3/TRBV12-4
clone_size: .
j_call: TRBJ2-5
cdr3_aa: CASRRTGTGGNEQYF
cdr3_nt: TGTGCCAGCAGACGTACTGGGACAGGGGGGAATGAGCAGTACTTC

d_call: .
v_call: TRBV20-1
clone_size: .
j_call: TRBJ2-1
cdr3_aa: CSARAPTPNEQFF
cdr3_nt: TGCAGTGCTAGAGCCCCAACTCCCAATGAGCAGTTCTTC

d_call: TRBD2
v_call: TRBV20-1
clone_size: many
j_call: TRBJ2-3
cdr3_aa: CSASKRGGSDTQYF
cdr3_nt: TGCAGTGCTAGTAAGCGGGGGGGCTCAGATACGCAGTATTTT

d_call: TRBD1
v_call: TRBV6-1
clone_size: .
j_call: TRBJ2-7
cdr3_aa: CASSEGRTGVREQYF
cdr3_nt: TGTGCCAGCAGTGAAGGGAGGACAGGGGTGCGCGAGCAGTACTTC

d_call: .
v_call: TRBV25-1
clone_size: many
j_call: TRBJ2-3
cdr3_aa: CASRWDTDTQYF
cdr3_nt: TGTGCCAGCAGGTGGGACACAGATACGCAGTATTTT

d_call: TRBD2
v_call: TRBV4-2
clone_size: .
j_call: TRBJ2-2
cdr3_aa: CASSHGSGGTNTGELFF
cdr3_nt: TGTGCCAGCAGCCACGGAAGCGGGGGGACGAACACCGGGGAGCTGTTTTTT

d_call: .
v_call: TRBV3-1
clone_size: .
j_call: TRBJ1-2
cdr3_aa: CASSQESREGGYTF
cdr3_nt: TGTGCCAGCAGCCAAGAGAGTAGGGAGGGTGGCTACACCTTC

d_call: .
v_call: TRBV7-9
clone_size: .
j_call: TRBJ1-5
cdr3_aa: CASNTLDQPQHF
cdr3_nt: TGTGCCAGCAACACCCTAGATCAGCCCCAGCATTTT

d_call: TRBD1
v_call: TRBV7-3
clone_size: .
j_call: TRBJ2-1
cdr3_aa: CASSSSGQGNNEQFF
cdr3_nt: TGTGCCAGCAGCTCATCGGGACAGGGGAACAATGAGCAGTTCTTC

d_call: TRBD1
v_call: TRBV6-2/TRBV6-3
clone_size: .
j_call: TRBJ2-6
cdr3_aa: CASSYSSGTGISGANVLTF
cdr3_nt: TGTGCCAGCAGTTACTCTTCCGGGACAGGGATCTCTGGGGCCAACGTCCTGACTTTC

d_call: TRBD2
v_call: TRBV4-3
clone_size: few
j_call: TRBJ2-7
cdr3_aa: CASSQDWGRAGSYEQYF
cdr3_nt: TGCGCCAGCAGCCAAGATTGGGGGAGGGCAGGGTCCTACGAGCAGTACTTC

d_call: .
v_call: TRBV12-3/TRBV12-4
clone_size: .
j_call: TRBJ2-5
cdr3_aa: CASSLGRTRDEQYF
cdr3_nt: TGTGCCAGCAGTTTAGGCCGGACCAGGGATGAGCAGTACTTC

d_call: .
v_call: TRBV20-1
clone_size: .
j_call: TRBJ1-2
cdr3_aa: CSARDGAGAYYGYTF
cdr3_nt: TGCAGTGCTAGAGATGGGGCAGGCGCCTACTATGGCTACACCTTC

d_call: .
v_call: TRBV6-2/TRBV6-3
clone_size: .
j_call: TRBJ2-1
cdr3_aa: CASSFPRTEGETQFF
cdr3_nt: TGTGCCAGCAGTTTCCCCCGGACAGAAGGCGAGACCCAGTTCTTC

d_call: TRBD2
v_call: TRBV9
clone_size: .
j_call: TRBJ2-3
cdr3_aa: CASGKAGGPTDTQYF
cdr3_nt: TGTGCCAGCGGCAAAGCGGGGGGGCCAACAGATACGCAGTATTTT

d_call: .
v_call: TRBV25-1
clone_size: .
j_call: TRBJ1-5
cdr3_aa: CASSEFGSNQPQHF
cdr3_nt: TGTGCCAGCAGTGAATTCGGCAGCAATCAGCCCCAGCATTTT

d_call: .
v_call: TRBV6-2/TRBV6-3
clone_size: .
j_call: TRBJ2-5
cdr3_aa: CASSYLTGSYNEQYF
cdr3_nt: TGTGCCAGCAGTTACCTGACAGGTTCCTACAATGAGCAGTACTTC

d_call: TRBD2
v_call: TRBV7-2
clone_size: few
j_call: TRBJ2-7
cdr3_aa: CASSFSASGGYNEQYF
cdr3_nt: TGTGCCAGCAGCTTCTCTGCTAGCGGAGGGTACAATGAGCAGTACTTC

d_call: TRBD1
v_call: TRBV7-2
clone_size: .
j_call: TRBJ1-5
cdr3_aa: CASSLGQGHQPQHF
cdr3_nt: TGTGCCAGCAGCTTGGGACAGGGGCATCAGCCCCAGCATTTT

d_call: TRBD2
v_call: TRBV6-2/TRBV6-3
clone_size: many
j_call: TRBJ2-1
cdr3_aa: CASRAGGSYNEQFF
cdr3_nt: TGTGCCAGCAGGGCGGGGGGCTCCTACAATGAGCAGTTCTTC

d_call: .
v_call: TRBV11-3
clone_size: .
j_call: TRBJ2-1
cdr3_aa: CASSLVPRSEQFF
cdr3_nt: TGTGCCAGCAGCTTAGTCCCGAGGTCTGAGCAGTTCTTC

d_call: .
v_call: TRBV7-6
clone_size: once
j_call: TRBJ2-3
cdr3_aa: CASSLGDSGSTQYF
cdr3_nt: TGTGCCAGCAGCTTAGGAGATAGTGGGTCTACGCAGTATTTT

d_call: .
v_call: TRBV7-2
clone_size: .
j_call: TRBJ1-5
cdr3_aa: CASSLRAEYQPQHF
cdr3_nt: TGTGCCAGCAGCTTAAGGGCAGAATATCAGCCCCAGCATTTT

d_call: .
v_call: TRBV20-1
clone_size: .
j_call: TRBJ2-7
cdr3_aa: CSAKREYHEQYF
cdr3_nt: TGCAGTGCTAAACGGGAGTACCACGAGCAGTACTTC

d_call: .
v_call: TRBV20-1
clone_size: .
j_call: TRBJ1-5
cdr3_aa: CSAAGGTGSNQPQHF
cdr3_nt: TGCAGTGCTGCGGGCGGGACGGGAAGCAATCAGCCCCAGCATTTT

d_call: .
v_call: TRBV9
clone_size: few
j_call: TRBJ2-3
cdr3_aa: CASTVQGRSDTQYF
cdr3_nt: TGTGCAAGCACGGTTCAGGGGAGGTCAGATACGCAGTATTTT

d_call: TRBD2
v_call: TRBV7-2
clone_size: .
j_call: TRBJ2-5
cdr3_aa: CASTKGWTSGGEETQYF
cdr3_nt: TGTGCCAGCACCAAGGGGTGGACTAGCGGGGGGGAAGAGACCCAGTACTTC

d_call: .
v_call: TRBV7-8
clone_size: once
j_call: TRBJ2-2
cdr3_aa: CASSFGSGPGELFF
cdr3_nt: TGTGCCAGCAGCTTCGGGTCAGGGCCCGGGGAGCTGTTTTTT

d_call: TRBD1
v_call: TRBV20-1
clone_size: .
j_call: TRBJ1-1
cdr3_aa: CSARIRQGAGTEAFF
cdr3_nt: TGCAGTGCTAGAATTCGCCAGGGGGCGGGCACTGAAGCTTTCTTT

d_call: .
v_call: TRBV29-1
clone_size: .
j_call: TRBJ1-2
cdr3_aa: CSAEEIPNYGYTF
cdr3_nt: TGCAGCGCTGAAGAGATACCGAACTATGGCTACACCTTC

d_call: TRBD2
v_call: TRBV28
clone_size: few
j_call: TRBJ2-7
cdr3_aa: CASGLAGAYEQYF
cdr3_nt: TGTGCCAGCGGGCTAGCGGGGGCCTACGAGCAGTACTTC

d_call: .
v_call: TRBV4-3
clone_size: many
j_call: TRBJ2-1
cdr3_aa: CASSHELEYNEQFF
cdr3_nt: TGCGCCAGCAGCCATGAACTAGAATACAATGAGCAGTTCTTC

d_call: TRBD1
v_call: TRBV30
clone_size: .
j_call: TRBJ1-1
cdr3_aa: CAWREQGAGEAFF
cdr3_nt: TGTGCCTGGAGGGAACAGGGGGCGGGTGAAGCTTTCTTT